A selection of T cell receptor beta chains follows, all from one sample in a study of blood T cell repertoires in COVID-19. Clones were sequenced by immunoSEQ multiplex PCR, and TCRdb holds only the in-frame ones, with some missing. The data contain a few hundred thousand clones, more than 75% of them singletons. What was sequenced was PBMCs or T cells enriched from blood (not recorded which). These receptors all come from a woman between 18 and 29 years old who had recovered from COVID-19. CDR3s leave out the opening cysteine and the closing phenylalanine or tryptophan.

v_call cdr3_aa
TRBV25-1 ASTISTGTGNTIY
TRBV7-9 ASSFPGYEQY
TRBV13 ASSLVGAIPSPLH
TRBV12-3/TRBV12-4 ASSRTGNTEAF
TRBV6-5 AIGTSYGGADTQY
TRBV19 ASSARTGGSNEQY
TRBV6-5 ASSYSRRNNEQF
TRBV6-5 ASSYLGPNQPQH
TRBV12-3/TRBV12-4 ASSWGTNTEAF
TRBV10-3 AISEGDREEKLF
TRBV28 ASSSSGEANYGYT
TRBV7-8 ASSLNRGSTDTQY
TRBV18 ASSPGPLNEKLF
TRBV25-1 ASSDLDTNTEAF
TRBV7-9 ASELGDRNSPLH
TRBV11-2 ASSLGQGSPNGYT
TRBV21-1 ASSVQTGRANYGYT
TRBV7-8 ASSQTSGTLNTEAF
TRBV5-5 ASSTEGYGYT
TRBV2 ASSVPAGVNSPLH
TRBV5-1 ASSRGGAGELF
TRBV2 ASSDPGYGYT
TRBV11-2 ASSPYPGKNTEAF
TRBV30 AWSRGYYGYT
TRBV30 ACRTGRVAGYYNEQF
TRBV19 ASSSWTGSYSNQPQH
TRBV11-2 ASSPTGLGNTIY
TRBV9 ASTSRGLTDTQY
TRBV5-1 ASGPGGGATYNEQF
TRBV27 ASSLWDSPSEQY
TRBV4-1 ASSQSGSGGASSYNEQF
TRBV7-2 ASSLEESGYQPQH
TRBV30 AWSEQGVTEAF
TRBV4-1 ASSQLTGPRQPQH
TRBV3-1/TRBV3-2 ASSQVNSGGETQY
TRBV4-1 ASSRSGQGDGSLEAF
TRBV12-3/TRBV12-4 ASSRQPLLVYT
TRBV21-1 ASSKGYTATYEQY
TRBV10-2 ASLTGQGPSEAF
TRBV3-1/TRBV3-2 ASSQEGAADTQY
TRBV5-1 ASSEKTDSYNSPLH
TRBV19 ASSISRQIHQPQH
TRBV7-8 ASSLDRDIGGYT
TRBV9 ASSSRGGFHGYT
TRBV27 ATLTPSSYNSPLH
TRBV30 AWSVNRGAF
TRBV3-1/TRBV3-2 ASSQENSASGTDTQY
TRBV19 ASTTTSGRRETQY
TRBV9 ASSPSDMALPYEQY
TRBV10-3 AISDRGKANYGYT
TRBV27 ASRRNRERNTEAF
TRBV28 ASIVSGRAGYEQY
TRBV10-3 AIAHGTAADTQY
TRBV28 ASSKSSSGRPMDLQETQY
TRBV10-2 ASRLAGGPHEQY